This T cell receptor (beta chain) was sequenced during a study of shared clonotypes between healthy human individuals. The wider study: The donor group consisted of two women and a few men, aged 18 to 49. The plates for each donor numbered three CD4 naive, three CD4 memory, two CD8 naive and one CD8 memory. Whole-study findings and limits: Lower generation probabilities were found for non-shared clonotypes than for those shared by all four donors. The study generally estimated greater richness for naive than memory subsets.

As regards this clone: The antigen is undetermined.

Germline V gene data show CDR1 as MDHEN and CDR2 as SYDVKM. The CDR3 has 14 residues. Trimming removed 6 bases from V and 1 base from J; junction bases left unmatched: 6. Sequencing used immunoSEQ multiplex PCR; TCRdb keeps in-frame clones, though not all of them. This sample has approximately 2,200,000 clones, with about 93% found just once. Terminally differentiated effector memory CD45RA+ cells were excluded by CCR7 positive selection of CD45RO-negative cells. Sequenced: naive CD8+ T cells from PBMCs. The chain combines TRBV28 with TRBJ2-7; 7 bases fit TRBD1. This receptor was taken from a man between 18 and 35 years old in good health. Some clones in this sample may be carry-over from other donors' samples. The CDR3 spells CASSPGQLSYEQYF. CDR3 coding DNA: TGTGCCAGCAGCCCGGGACAGCTTTCCTACGAGCAGTACTTC.